Described below is a single T cell receptor (beta chain) sequence and its context. The sample is drawn from a study of CD4 T cells in relation to SARS-CoV-2 and coronaviruses. This CDR3 comprises 13 residues. The germline gives CDR1 SGHVS, CDR2 FQNEAQ. Trimming took 1 base from V and 6 from J, leaving 7 bases between them. TCRdb's copy holds only in-frame clones and misses some; the assay was immunoSEQ multiplex PCR. Of 40,000 or so clones in the sample, approximately 85% are singletons; the top ten hold 3% to 3.5%. The sample taken for sequencing was memory CD4+ T cells from PBMCs. This TCR came from an adult with COVID-19. This sequence joins TRBV7-8 and TRBJ1-5; D is possibly TRBD1 (5 bases). This CDR3 is CASSLGRGQPQHF. DNA for the CDR3: TGTGCCAGCAGCTTAGGAAGGGGTCAGCCCCAGCATTTT.